The following is a T cell receptor beta chain sequence with its context. Its antigen is not identified. This specimen belongs to a study of long-term antiretroviral therapy in people with HIV. It was version v3.0 of the immunoSEQ assay that was run at survey level. The repertoire was sequenced with immunoSEQ multiplex PCR; TCRdb's copy has only in-frame clones and lacks some. The sample lists about 40,000 clones, approximately 87% seen once, with about 4% in the top ten. Study-level points and caveats: Information on adherence, resistance and therapy changes was unavailable.

The length of the CDR3 is 14 residues. J lost 1 base, V lost 2 bases, and 1 base had no gene match. Germline loops: CDR1 SGHTA, CDR2 FQGTGA. This receptor was obtained from a woman between 50 and 59 years old with HIV. V gene TRBV7-3 combines with J gene TRBJ1-1; 7 nucleotides agree with TRBD1. The input for sequencing was unsorted PBMCs, taken 1.2 years after starting antiretroviral therapy. The CDR3 loop is CASSLDRANTEAFF. The CDR3, as DNA: TGTGCCAGCAGCTTAGACAGGGCGAACACTGAAGCTTTCTTT. The whole variable domain, filled in from reference TRBV7-3 and TRBJ1-1, reads GAGVSQTPSNKVTEKGKYVELRCDPISGHTALYWYRQSLGQGPEFLIYFQGTGAADDSGLPNDRFFAVRPEGSVSTLKIQRTERGDSAVYLCASSLDRANTEAFFGQGTRLTVV.